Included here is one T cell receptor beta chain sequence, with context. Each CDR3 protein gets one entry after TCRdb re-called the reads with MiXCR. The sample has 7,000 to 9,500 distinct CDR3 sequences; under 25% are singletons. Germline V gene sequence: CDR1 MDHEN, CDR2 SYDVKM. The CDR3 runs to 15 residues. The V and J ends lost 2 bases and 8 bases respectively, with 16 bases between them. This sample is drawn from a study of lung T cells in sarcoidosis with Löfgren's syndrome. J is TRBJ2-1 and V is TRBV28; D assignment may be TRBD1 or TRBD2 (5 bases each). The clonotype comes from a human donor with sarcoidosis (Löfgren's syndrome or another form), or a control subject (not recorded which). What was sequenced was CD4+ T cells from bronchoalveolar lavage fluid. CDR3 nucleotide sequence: TGTGCCAGCAGTTTAATGGGACGGCTTTTAGATGAGCAGTTCTTC. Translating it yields CASSLMGRLLDEQFF.